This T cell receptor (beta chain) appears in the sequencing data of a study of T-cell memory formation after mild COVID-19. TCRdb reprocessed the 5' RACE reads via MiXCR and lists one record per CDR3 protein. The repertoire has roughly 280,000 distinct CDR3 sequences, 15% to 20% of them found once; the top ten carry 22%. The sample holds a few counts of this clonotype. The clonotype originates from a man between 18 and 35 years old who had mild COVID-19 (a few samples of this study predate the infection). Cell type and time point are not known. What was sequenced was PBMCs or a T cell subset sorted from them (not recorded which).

The CDR3 sequence: CASSFAGGLNEQFF. The CDR3, as DNA: TGCGCCAGCAGCTTTGCCGGGGGGCTTAATGAGCAGTTCTTC. The rearrangement links TRBV5-1 to TRBJ2-1; tentative D call: TRBD2 (7 bases). Germline V gene lookup returns CDR1 SGHRS and CDR2 YFSETQ. The CDR3 covers 14 residues. V lost 2 bases, J lost 7 bases, and 13 bases lay in between.